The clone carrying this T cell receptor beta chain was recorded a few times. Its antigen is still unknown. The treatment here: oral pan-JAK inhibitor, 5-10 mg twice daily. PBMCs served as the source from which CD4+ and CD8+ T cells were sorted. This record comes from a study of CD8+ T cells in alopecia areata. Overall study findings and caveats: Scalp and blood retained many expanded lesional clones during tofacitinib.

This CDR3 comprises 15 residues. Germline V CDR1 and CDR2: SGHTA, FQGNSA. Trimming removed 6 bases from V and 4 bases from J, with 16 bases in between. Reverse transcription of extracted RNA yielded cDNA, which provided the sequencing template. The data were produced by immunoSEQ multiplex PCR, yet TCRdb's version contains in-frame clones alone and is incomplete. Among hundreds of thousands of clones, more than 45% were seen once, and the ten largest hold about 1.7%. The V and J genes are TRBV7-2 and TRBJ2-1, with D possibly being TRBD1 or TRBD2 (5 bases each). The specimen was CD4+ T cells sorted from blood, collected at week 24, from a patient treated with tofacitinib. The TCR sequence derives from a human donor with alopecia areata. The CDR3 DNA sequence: TGTGCCAGCAGAGAGGGGAGTGAGGGGTACAATGAGCAGTTCTTC. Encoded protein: CASREGSEGYNEQFF. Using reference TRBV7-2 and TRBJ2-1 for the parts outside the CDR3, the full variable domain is GAGVSQSPSNKVTEKGKDVELRCDPISGHTALYWYRQSLGQGLEFLIYFQGNSAPDKSGLPSDRFSAERTGGSVSTLTIQRTQQEDSAVYLCASREGSEGYNEQFFGPGTRLTVL.